Here is one T cell receptor (beta chain) with its context. Frequency shows this clone is medium-sized (0.01 to 0.1%); no count was noted. What this receptor recognizes is not known. The CDR3 end lies 3 residues beyond the end of the read and is filled in from the germline J gene. Using the immunoSEQ assay, multiplex PCR amplified TCR beta CDR3 regions from an average of approximately 1,200 ng of genomic DNA per sample. To correct primer bias, the assay used a complete synthetic TCR repertoire to set an amplification baseline. The amplicons were sequenced using the Illumina platform. In the authors' own workflow: Sequences were error-corrected by clustering with frequency ratios and a modified nearest-neighbor algorithm, then analyzed in the immunoSEQ Analyzer with IMGT gene definitions. At each rarefaction depth, TCR richness and evenness were averaged across 20 rarefaction repeats, and any sample with fewer sequences than the depth was left out. Relative abundances of V, D and J genes were compared between groups using Wilcoxon rank sum tests, with FDR correction applied. Blinded duplicates gave an intraclass correlation of around 95% for TCR richness and an average of about 74% across about 65 gene segments. TCRdb limited this immuneACCESS table to in-frame rearrangements with V and J called. A share of clones is missing; checked studies link under half to unresolved V genes, and the rest is unexplained. V and J calls and clone size are as listed in that table; D and trimming were resolved from the DNA. The data table for this sample lists 31,000 or so clones. Together, the top ten hold around 6.8% of the sample.

These data belong to a study of T cells in women clearing cervical HPV infection (dated by TCRdb to 2017 to 2018). Turning to the overall study: The cases were 25 to 30 women with histologically confirmed HPV16-related CIN3 or worse, and 2 of those women had invasive cancers. The 20 to 25 controls were women who cleared a single incident HPV16 infection within 12 months without developing precancer or cancer. Blood from cases was collected at the visit where the lesion was first found, while blood from controls was collected once the infection could no longer be detected. For cases, the median interval between lesion detection and blood sampling was around 160 days, with an interquartile range of about 85 to 220 days. Since HLA typing was available for only a few women, HLA type could not be ruled out as a confounder. This exploratory proof-of-principle case-control study, nested within the Guanacaste HPV Natural History Study in Costa Rica, compared TCR repertoires among women with different cervical HPV16 outcomes. Cases and controls were matched on year of sample collection and on age within five years. Median age was roughly 32 years in cases versus less than 40 in controls, and baseline characteristics did not differ significantly. In the parent cohort, some 10,000 women aged 18 or older were enrolled in Guanacaste, Costa Rica, during about 1993 to 1994 and were followed for 7 to 8 years. Quality controls consisted of five blinded duplicates per group, for a total of roughly 60 samples made up of approximately 50 participants and ten or so replicates.

Every participant had a single incident cervical HPV16 infection, and prevalent HPV16 infections were excluded. Cervical HPV DNA was detected with MY09/MY11 PCR, and genotyping was done by dot-blot hybridization. Roughly 15 mL of heparinized blood were centrifuged, and the buffy coat was split into aliquots, frozen at -30 degrees C, and then kept at -80 degrees C. Genomic DNA was extracted from buffy coat specimens using QIAGEN kits. The CDR3 covers 18 residues, taking in both the cysteine and the phenylalanine. Part of the CDR3 DNA is given, 45 bases translated from base 1. CDR1 is given as LNHNV and CDR2 as YYDKDF, both from the germline V gene (reference sequence). A distance of 16 bases separates the germline ends of V and J, which lose 0 bases and 0 bases respectively. The paper as a whole reports these results and caveats: By combining richness with V gene abundances, random forest classifiers separated cases from controls with an estimated AUC of 0.83. Across sequencing depths, CIN3+ cases showed significantly higher TCR repertoire richness than controls, but evenness did not differ between the groups. TRBV6-7 relative abundance was lower in cases than in controls (about 0.099% versus 0.16%; Bonferroni P = 0.0008). The cross-sectional design could not show whether associations preceded infection or resulted from it; effector/memory subsets and HPV-specific T cells were not isolated. Because the number of T cells per sample was unknown, the richness differences could reflect varying T-cell content rather than repertoire biology.

The chain is assembled from TRBV15 and TRBJ2-3; the D gene is perhaps TRBD2, from 6 matching bases. The receptor comes from a woman between 18 and 70 years old with a cervical HPV16 infection that either progressed to CIN3+ or cleared (not recorded which). The sequenced sample consisted of blood buffy coat. The sequenced part of the CDR3 DNA is TGTGCCACCAGCAGAGAATCTCGCGCTAGCGACAGCACAGATACG. Translated, this gives CATSRESRASDSTDT. The entire CDR3 protein reads CATSRESRASDSTDTQYF.